This T cell receptor beta chain was found in a study of cytomegalovirus exposure and HLA in healthy donors. The CDR3 runs to 14 residues. V was pared by 0 bases and J by 3 bases, with 8 bases between. Germline CDR1 SGHAT, CDR2 FQNNGV. The method was immunoSEQ multiplex PCR; TCRdb's version includes in-frame clones alone and lacks a portion of them. This table has roughly 70,000 clones, over 95% appearing once. Whole-study results and caveats: The authors confirmed in vitro that three CMV-associated chains were specific for CMV antigens. Most TCR sequences were uncommon, yet certain public TCRs appeared in many donors. Per published reports, the classifier diagnosed cytomegalovirus status with high specificity and sensitivity.

With respect to this clone: Its specificity is unknown.

The sequence was collected from a woman aged 18-29 years in good health and CMV-seropositive. Input material: PBMCs. The V and J genes are TRBV11-2 and TRBJ1-2, with unresolved D. DNA of the CDR3: TGTGCCAGCAGCTTAGATTTCGGGGACTATGGCTACACCTTC. This sequence encodes CASSLDFGDYGYTF. Looking up the rest from reference TRBV11-2 and TRBJ1-2 gives the full variable domain: EAGVAQSPRYKIIEKRQSVAFWCNPISGHATLYWYQQILGQGPKLLIQFQNNGVVDDSQLPKDRFSAERLKGVDSTLKIQPAKLEDSAVYLCASSLDFGDYGYTFGSGTRLTVV.